These 30 T cell receptor beta chains were sequenced from one sample in a study of shared clonotypes between healthy human individuals. CD45RO-negative, CCR7-selected cells formed the naive CD8 fraction, which excluded terminally differentiated effector memory CD45RA+ cells. Produced via immunoSEQ multiplex PCR; TCRdb's table is partial and in-frame only. In the table there are about 2.1 million clones, about 93% of which are singletons. Sequences were obtained from naive CD8+ T cells from PBMCs. These receptors all come from a man aged 18 to 30 in good health. Some clones in this sample may be carry-over from other donors' samples.

The gene calls are TRBV9 and TRBJ2-7; D is ambiguous. This CDR3 comprises 15 residues. V gave up 0 bases and J gave up 1 base, with 11 bases separating them. The germline V gene has CDR1 SGDLS and CDR2 YYNGEE. The CDR3 DNA is TGTGCCAGCAGCGTAGCCCCGGAGAGGTCCTACGAGCAGTACTTC. Its protein product is CASSVAPERSYEQYF.

J is TRBJ2-2 and V is TRBV11-3; no reliable D call. This CDR3 comprises 17 residues. Germline lookup yields CDR1 SGHNT and CDR2 YENEEA. With 4 bases removed from V and 0 bases from J, the gap between germline ends came to 15 bases. Here the CDR3 DNA reads TGTGCCAGCAGCTCCTCGTGGGTCCGACCGAACACCGGGGAGCTGTTTTTT. This codes for CASSSSWVRPNTGELFF.

The chain carries TRBV7-8 and TRBJ2-1; D gene unclear. The CDR3 extends over 13 amino acids. Trimming cost V 3 bases and J 3 bases, with 6 bases left between them. Germline V CDR1 and CDR2: SGHVS, FQNEAQ. CDR3 protein: CASSLNYYNEQFF. In nucleotides, the CDR3 is TGTGCCAGCAGCTTGAACTACTACAATGAGCAGTTCTTC.

The chain links TRBV4-1 to TRBJ1-3; the D is unclear. Trimming took 3 bases from V and 2 from J, leaving 11 bases between them. CDR3 length: 15 amino acids. Germline V lookup: CDR1 MGHRA, CDR2 YSYEKL. CDR3 in amino acids: CASSQGRAPGNTIYF. CDR3 DNA sequence: TGCGCCAGCAGCCAGGGTAGAGCCCCTGGAAACACCATATATTTT.

The chain carries TRBV5-5 and TRBJ2-7; no definite D call. The CDR3 length is 14 residues. Germline V gene data show CDR1 as SGHKS and CDR2 as YYEKEE (reference sequence). The germline V and J ends were trimmed by 2 bases and 2 bases, with 11 bases remaining between them. This CDR3 reads CASSFGSGAYEQYF. In DNA form, the CDR3 reads TGTGCCAGCAGCTTTGGGTCAGGCGCCTACGAGCAGTACTTC.

The chain joins TRBV19 to TRBJ2-5, with D possibly TRBD1 on 5 matching bases. Germline V gives CDR1 LNHDA, CDR2 SQIVND (reference sequence). V was shortened by 3 bases and J by 5 bases, with 16 bases between the two germline ends. This CDR3 has 15 residues. The CDR3 is CASSMAIAGKETQYF. In DNA, the CDR3 is TGTGCCAGTAGTATGGCCATCGCAGGGAAGGAGACCCAGTACTTC.

The chain combines TRBV7-3 with TRBJ2-3; 11 bases map to TRBD2. The CDR3 is 15 residues long. The ends lost 4 bases at V and 5 bases at J; junction bases unmatched: 5. The germline V gene encodes CDR1 SGHTA and CDR2 FQGTGA. CDR3 protein: CASSWLAGGQDTQYF. DNA for the CDR3: TGTGCCAGCAGCTGGCTAGCGGGAGGTCAAGATACGCAGTATTTT. Full variable domain (remainder filled in from reference TRBV7-3 and TRBJ2-3): GAGVSQTPSNKVTEKGKYVELRCDPISGHTALYWYRQSLGQGPEFLIYFQGTGAADDSGLPNDRFFAVRPEGSVSTLKIQRTERGDSAVYLCASSWLAGGQDTQYFGPGTRLTVL.

The chain employs TRBV2 and TRBJ2-1; TRBD1 might be the D (6 bases). Germline V gives CDR1 SNHLY, CDR2 FYNNEI. The length of the CDR3 is 14 residues. The V and J ends lost 4 bases and 3 bases respectively, with 10 bases between them. As DNA, the CDR3 is TGTGCCAGCAGTGTTCTGGACAGCTACAATGAGCAGTTCTTC. Protein: CASSVLDSYNEQFF.

The V and J genes are TRBV6-1 and TRBJ2-7; 9 bases agree with TRBD2. CDR3 length: 15 residues. V dropped 1 base and J dropped 2; count of bases not matched to a gene: 3. CDR1 is MNHNS, CDR2 SASEGT, per germline. The DNA of the CDR3 is TGTGCCAGCAGTGAAGGGCCTAGCGGGACCTACGAGCAGTACTTC. Its translation is CASSEGPSGTYEQYF.

The gene calls are TRBV5-6 and TRBJ2-7; 9 bases match TRBD2. The CDR3 loop spans 14 amino acids. Trimming took 2 bases from V and 4 from J; bases not matched to a gene: 4. Per the germline V gene, CDR1 is SGHDT and CDR2 is YYEEEE. CDR3 protein: CASSLAGGKYEQYF. The CDR3 bases are TGTGCCAGCAGCTTAGCGGGAGGAAAGTACGAGCAGTACTTC.

This clone was found once. The rearrangement uses TRBV4-1 and TRBJ2-1; D is undetermined. Trimming pared 1 base from V and 8 bases from J, leaving 9 bases between. The germline CDR1 and CDR2 sequences are MGHRA and YSYEKL. This CDR3 has 13 amino acids. The CDR3 spells CASSQGPAYEQFF. For the CDR3, the DNA is TGCGCCAGCAGCCAAGGGCCCGCATATGAGCAGTTCTTC.

The gene calls are TRBV28 and TRBJ1-4, with D perhaps matching TRBD1 (6 bases). The germline CDR1 and CDR2 sequences are MDHEN and SYDVKM. This CDR3 is built from 15 residues. The germline V and J ends were trimmed by 5 bases and 7 bases, with 17 bases remaining between them. The CDR3 sequence is CASSPQGYGTEKLFF. Here the CDR3 DNA reads TGTGCCAGCAGTCCTCAGGGGTACGGGACTGAAAAACTGTTTTTT.

This sequence joins TRBV29-1 and TRBJ2-3; no clear D gene. Trimming cost V 5 bases and J 5 bases, with 11 bases left between them. The CDR3 consists of 12 residues. From germline, CDR1 is SQVTM and CDR2 ANQGSEA. The CDR3 coding sequence is TGCAGCGTTATCCCGGTGGGAGATACGCAGTATTTT. Its translation is CSVIPVGDTQYF.

The chain employs TRBV12-1 and TRBJ2-7; the table gives TRBD1 as D, unverified against the DNA. TRBV12-1 is a recognized pseudogene. The CDR3 covers 18 residues. Here the CDR3 DNA reads TGTGCCAGCAGCCAACCGGGACAGGGCCAGTCCACCCCCTACGAGCAGTACTTC. As protein: CASSQPGQGQSTPYEQYF.

Here the CDR3 DNA reads TGTGCCAGCAGTGCCGCGGGAGGAACCTACAATGAGCAGTTCTTC. It codes for CASSAAGGTYNEQFF. This chain links TRBV2 with TRBJ2-1; 8 nucleotides match TRBD2. Trimming took 4 bases from V and 2 from J; bases not matched to a gene: 4. The CDR3 is 15 residues long. Germline lookup yields CDR1 SNHLY and CDR2 FYNNEI.

CDR3 DNA: TGTGCCAGCAGCCCTATCCGACCGGCTAACGGTCATTTGAACACTGAAGCTTTCTTT. This gives the protein CASSPIRPANGHLNTEAFF. This chain links TRBV7-9 with TRBJ1-1; D unclear. Trimming left V 5 bases short and J 0 bases short, with 25 bases between. Germline V lookup: CDR1 SEHNR, CDR2 FQNEAQ (reference sequence). The CDR3 has 19 amino acids.

The chain carries TRBV29-1 and TRBJ2-7; 7 nucleotides line up with TRBD2. CDR1 and CDR2 (germline): SQVTM, ANQGSEA. The CDR3 length is 13 residues. The V segment lost 4 bases and the J segment 3 bases; nucleotides outside the gene matches: 6. CDR3 sequence (DNA): TGCAGCGTTGCTCAGGGAGGGGTCTACGAGCAGTACTTC. Residues: CSVAQGGVYEQYF.

The V gene is TRBV19, the J gene TRBJ1-1, with D perhaps matching TRBD1 (5 bases). The CDR3 has 11 amino acids. Germline assignment: CDR1 LNHDA and CDR2 SQIVND (reference sequence). V was pared by 6 bases and J by 8 bases, with 10 bases between. The CDR3 spells CASRSTVEAFF. The CDR3 region has the DNA TGTGCCAGTAGATCGACAGTCGAAGCTTTCTTT.

The chain couples TRBV4-1 to TRBJ1-5; 8 bases match TRBD1. The CDR3 spans 15 residues. With V trimmed by 1 base and J by 6 bases, 5 bases remained unmatched. Germline-derived CDR1 and CDR2 are MGHRA and YSYEKL. As DNA, the CDR3 is TGCGCCAGCAGCCAAGCGGACAGGGTGGGTCAGCCCCAGCATTTT. Its translation is CASSQADRVGQPQHF.

J is TRBJ1-2 and V is TRBV29-1; 8 positions agree with TRBD1. The CDR3 runs 13 residues. V gave up 0 bases and J gave up 7 bases; unmatched junction bases: 4. CDR1 SQVTM and CDR2 ANQGSEA come from the germline V gene. DNA for the CDR3: TGCAGCGTTGAAGAGCAGGGGGCCCTTGGCTACACCTTC. Its translation: CSVEEQGALGYTF.

The chain joins TRBV5-4 to TRBJ1-2; 7 bases map to TRBD1. CDR3 size: 14 residues. J gave up 7 bases and V 2 bases, and 8 bases lay outside the gene matches. Germline CDR1 and CDR2: SGHNT and YYREEE (reference sequence). CDR3 residues: CASSFVGGPGGYTF. The CDR3 DNA sequence: TGTGCCAGCAGCTTTGTAGGGGGCCCCGGTGGCTACACCTTC. Full variable domain (remainder filled in from reference TRBV5-4 and TRBJ1-2): ETGVTQSPTHLIKTRGQQVTLRCSSQSGHNTVSWYQQALGQGPQFIFQYYREEENGRGNFPPRFSGLQFPNYSSELNVNALELDDSALYLCASSFVGGPGGYTFGSGTRLTVV.

CDR3 residues: CSVPGQGTLGTEAFF. DNA for the CDR3: TGCAGCGTCCCGGGACAGGGAACGTTGGGCACTGAAGCTTTCTTT. The rearrangement joins TRBV29-1 to TRBJ1-1; 9 bases agree with TRBD1. J gave up 4 bases and V 6 bases, and 12 bases lay outside the gene matches. Germline-derived CDR1 and CDR2 are SQVTM and ANQGSEA. The CDR3 is 15 amino acids.

The rearrangement links TRBV27 to TRBJ2-5; 10 positions match TRBD1. The J call may be incorrect, as the DNA end agrees better with TRBJ2-7. The CDR3 length is 17 residues. Germline loops: CDR1 MNHEY, CDR2 SMNVEV (reference sequence). Here the CDR3 DNA reads TGTGCCAGCAGTCCCGGGACAGGGGCGCCGGGGAACTACGAGCAGTACTTC. Residues: CASSPGTGAPGNYEQYF.

Of note for this clone: Other DNA sequences in the sample encode the same CDR3. CDR3 loop: CASSPGDSYNEQFF. The CDR3 nucleotides read TGTGCCAGCAGCCCCGGCGATTCCTACAATGAGCAGTTCTTC. The J gene is TRBJ2-1, the V gene TRBV9, with D hard to call. The germline V gene encodes CDR1 SGDLS and CDR2 YYNGEE. The length of the CDR3 is 14 residues. V lost 4 bases, J lost 1 base, and 9 bases lay in between.

This clone was counted once. V gene TRBV11-1 combines with J gene TRBJ1-1, with D perhaps TRBD1 (6 bases). CDR3 length: 18 residues. Per the germline V gene, CDR1 is SGHAT and CDR2 is FQDESV (reference sequence). Trimming shortened V by 6 bases and J by 4 bases, and 27 bases separated the two germline ends. The CDR3 protein is CASSLQSGGLKETTEAFF. CDR3 in DNA: TGTGCCAGCAGTCTCCAGAGCGGGGGGCTAAAGGAGACCACTGAAGCTTTCTTT.

V is TRBV9 and J is TRBJ2-3; 10 bases match TRBD2. Germline V gene data show CDR1 as SGDLS and CDR2 as YYNGEE. V trimming: 3 bases; J trimming: 14 bases; junction bases outside the gene matches: 3. The CDR3 is made up of 11 amino acids. CDR3 amino acids: CASSGSGRWYF. CDR3 bases: TGTGCCAGCAGCGGTAGCGGGAGGTGGTATTTT.

This chain joins TRBV7-9 and TRBJ2-5; D possibly corresponds to TRBD2 (5 bases). The CDR3 contains 15 residues. Trimming left V 1 base short and J 4 bases short, with 13 bases between. Per the germline V gene, CDR1 is SEHNR and CDR2 is FQNEAQ (reference sequence). The DNA for the CDR3 is TGTGCCAGCAGCTTAGGGCCTAGCCTATCAGAGACCCAGTACTTC. Its protein is CASSLGPSLSETQYF.

The chain recombines TRBV5-1 with TRBJ1-2; TRBD1 might be the D (5 bases). Germline CDR1 and CDR2: SGHRS and YFSETQ. This CDR3 comprises 15 residues. The V gene lost 0 bases and the J gene lost 4 bases, with 13 bases spanning the gap. CDR3 nucleotides: TGCGCCAGCAGCTTGGAAGGGGTCCGAAGCTATGGCTACACCTTC. This translates into CASSLEGVRSYGYTF.

This clone was recorded only once. This chain uses TRBV18 with TRBJ2-5; weak D call: TRBD2 (6 bases). V was shortened by 2 bases and J by 3 bases, with 19 bases between the two germline ends. The CDR3 sequence is 17 residues long. Germline values: CDR1 KGHSH, CDR2 LQKENI. The CDR3 DNA reads TGTGCCAGCTCACCAGGGGGGACCCTACCCAGCGAAGAGACCCAGTACTTC. Translation: CASSPGGTLPSEETQYF.

This chain uses TRBV7-3 with TRBJ2-5; 7 positions agree with TRBD2. Trimming cost V 2 bases and J 5 bases; bases outside gene matches: 8. From germline, CDR1 is SGHTA and CDR2 FQGTGA. This CDR3 spans 15 amino acids. CDR3 residues: CASSLGGSGVETQYF. The CDR3 nucleotides read TGTGCCAGCAGCTTAGGCGGGAGTGGGGTGGAGACCCAGTACTTC.